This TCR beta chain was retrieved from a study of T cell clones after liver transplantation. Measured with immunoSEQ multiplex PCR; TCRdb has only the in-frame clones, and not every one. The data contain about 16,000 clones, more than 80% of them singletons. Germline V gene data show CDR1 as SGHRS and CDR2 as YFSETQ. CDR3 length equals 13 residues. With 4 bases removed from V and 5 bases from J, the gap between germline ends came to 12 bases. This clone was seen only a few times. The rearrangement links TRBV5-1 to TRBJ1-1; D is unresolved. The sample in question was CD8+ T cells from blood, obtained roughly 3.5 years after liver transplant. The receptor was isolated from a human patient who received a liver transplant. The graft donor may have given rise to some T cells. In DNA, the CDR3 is TGCGCCAGCAGCCCTTCCTCGAGGACTGAAGCTTTCTTT. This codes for CASSPSSRTEAFF.